In its sample, the clone carrying this TCR beta chain was seen many times. Its antigen is undetermined. This sample is part of a study of T cells after yellow fever vaccination. General observations from the study: It was a small share of clonotypes that appeared in both CD4 and CD8 compartments. Booster sampling recovered most clones from primary vaccination (approximately 97% CD4, around 90% CD8). Repertoires sorted by FACS could include abundant clonotypes that are contaminants from the bulk population.

5'RACE template switching generated TCR cDNA, adding a universal primer site and UMIs. TCRdb fed the 5' RACE reads into MiXCR, producing one record per CDR3 protein. The sample lists around 360,000 distinct CDR3 sequences; roughly 10% were seen once. The CDR3 covers 13 residues. The V and J ends lost 1 base and 4 bases respectively, with 8 bases between them. Per germline, CDR1 LNHNV and CDR2 YYDKDF (reference sequence). This chain uses TRBV15 with TRBJ2-7; weak D call: TRBD1 (5 bases). Sample: PBMCs, taken on the day of the first yellow fever vaccination. This TCR was recovered from a man younger than 35 who received the YFV17D yellow fever vaccine. Here the CDR3 reads CATSRARAYEQYV. The CDR3 DNA reads TGTGCCACCAGCAGAGCCAGGGCGTACGAGCAGTACGTC.